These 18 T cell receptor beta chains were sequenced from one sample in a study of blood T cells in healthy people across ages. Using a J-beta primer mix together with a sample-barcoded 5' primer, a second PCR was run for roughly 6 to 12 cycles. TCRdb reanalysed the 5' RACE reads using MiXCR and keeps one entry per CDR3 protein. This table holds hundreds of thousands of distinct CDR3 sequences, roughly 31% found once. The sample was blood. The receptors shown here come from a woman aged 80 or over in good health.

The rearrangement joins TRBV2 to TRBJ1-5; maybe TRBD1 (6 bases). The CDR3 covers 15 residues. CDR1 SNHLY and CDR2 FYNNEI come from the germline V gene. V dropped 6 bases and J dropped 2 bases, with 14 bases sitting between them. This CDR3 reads CASSFTGSGNQPQHF. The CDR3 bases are TGTGCCAGCAGCTTCACAGGGTCGGGCAATCAGCCCCAGCATTTT.

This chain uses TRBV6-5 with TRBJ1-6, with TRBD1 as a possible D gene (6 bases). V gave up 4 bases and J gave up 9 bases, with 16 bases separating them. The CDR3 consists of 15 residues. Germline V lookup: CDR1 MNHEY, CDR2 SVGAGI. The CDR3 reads CASSFGGESGSPLHF. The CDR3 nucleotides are TGTGCCAGCAGTTTTGGGGGCGAGAGCGGTTCACCCCTCCACTTT.

CDR3 loop: CASSQGAEKVGKNIQYF. CDR3 in DNA: TGTGCCAGCAGCCAAGGGGCCGAAAAGGTGGGCAAAAACATTCAGTACTTC. The chain has TRBV14 and TRBJ2-4, with unresolved D. From germline, CDR1 is SGHDN and CDR2 FVKESK. The V end was cut by 1 base, the J end by 3 bases, with 16 bases between. This CDR3 comprises 17 residues.

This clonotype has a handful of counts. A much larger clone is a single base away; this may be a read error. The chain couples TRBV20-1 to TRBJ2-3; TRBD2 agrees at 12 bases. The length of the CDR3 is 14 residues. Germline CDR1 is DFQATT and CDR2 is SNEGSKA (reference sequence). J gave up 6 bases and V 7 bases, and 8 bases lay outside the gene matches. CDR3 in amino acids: CSVPSGGASDTQYF. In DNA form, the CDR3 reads TGCAGTGTTCCTAGCGGGGGGGCCAGCGATACGCAGTATTTT.

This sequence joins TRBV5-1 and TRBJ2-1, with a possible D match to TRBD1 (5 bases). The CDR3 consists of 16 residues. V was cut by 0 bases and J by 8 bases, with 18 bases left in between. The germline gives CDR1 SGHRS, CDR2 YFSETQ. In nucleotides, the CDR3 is TGCGCCAGCAGCTTGGCTGGCAGGGTAACTATTGATGAGCAGTTCTTC. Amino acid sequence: CASSLAGRVTIDEQFF.

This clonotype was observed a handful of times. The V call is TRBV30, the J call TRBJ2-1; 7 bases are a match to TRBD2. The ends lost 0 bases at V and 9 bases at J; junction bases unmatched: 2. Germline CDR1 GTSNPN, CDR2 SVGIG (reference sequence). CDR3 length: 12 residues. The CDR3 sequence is CAWSVRGGEQFF. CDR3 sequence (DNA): TGTGCCTGGAGTGTACGCGGGGGTGAGCAGTTCTTC.

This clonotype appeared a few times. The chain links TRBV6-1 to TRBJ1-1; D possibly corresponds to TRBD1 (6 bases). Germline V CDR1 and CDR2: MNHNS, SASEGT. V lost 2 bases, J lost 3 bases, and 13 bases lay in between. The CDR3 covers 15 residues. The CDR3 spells CASSERSGVDTEAFF. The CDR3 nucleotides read TGTGCCAGCAGTGAAAGGTCAGGGGTGGACACTGAAGCTTTCTTT.

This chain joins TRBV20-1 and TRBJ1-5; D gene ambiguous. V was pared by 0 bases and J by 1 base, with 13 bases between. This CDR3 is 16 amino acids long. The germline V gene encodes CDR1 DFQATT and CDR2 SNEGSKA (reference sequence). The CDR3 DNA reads TGCAGTGCTAGAGATCCCAGCCCGGTGAGCAATCAGCCCCAGCATTTT. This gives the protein CSARDPSPVSNQPQHF.

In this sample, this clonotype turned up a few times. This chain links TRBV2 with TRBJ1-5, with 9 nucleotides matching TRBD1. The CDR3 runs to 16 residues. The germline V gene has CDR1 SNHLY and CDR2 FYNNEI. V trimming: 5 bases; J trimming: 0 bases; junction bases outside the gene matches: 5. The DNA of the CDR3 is TGTGCCAGCAGTCCGGACAGGGGAATTAGCAATCAGCCCCAGCATTTT. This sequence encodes CASSPDRGISNQPQHF.

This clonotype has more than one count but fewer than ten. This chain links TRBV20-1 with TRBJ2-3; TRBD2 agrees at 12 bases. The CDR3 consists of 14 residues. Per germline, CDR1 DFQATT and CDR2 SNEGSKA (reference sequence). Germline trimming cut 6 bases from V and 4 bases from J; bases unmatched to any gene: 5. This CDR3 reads CSATTSGGPDTQYF. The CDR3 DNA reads TGCAGTGCCACCACTAGCGGGGGGCCAGATACGCAGTATTTT.

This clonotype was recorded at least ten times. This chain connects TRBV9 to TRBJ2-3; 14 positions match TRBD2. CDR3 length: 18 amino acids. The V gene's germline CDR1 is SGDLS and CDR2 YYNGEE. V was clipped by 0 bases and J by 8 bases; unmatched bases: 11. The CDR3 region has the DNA TGTGCCAGCAGCGTAGGGACTAGCGGGGGGATCGCACAGGGTACGCAGTATTTT. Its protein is CASSVGTSGGIAQGTQYF.

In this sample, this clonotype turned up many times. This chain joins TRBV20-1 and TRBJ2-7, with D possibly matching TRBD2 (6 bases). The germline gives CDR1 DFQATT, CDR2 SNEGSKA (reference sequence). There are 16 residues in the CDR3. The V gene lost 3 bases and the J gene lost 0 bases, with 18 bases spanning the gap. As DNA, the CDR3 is TGCAGTGCTAGGGAGCCTTTGGGACTCCGCTCCTACGAGCAGTACTTC. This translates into CSAREPLGLRSYEQYF.

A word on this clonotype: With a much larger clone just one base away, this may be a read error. CDR3 DNA sequence: TGCAGTGCTCCGGACGGAGCGGGTGGGAGCTCCTACAATGAGCAGTACTTC. This codes for CSAPDGAGGSSYNEQYF. The chain links TRBV20-1 to TRBJ2-1; the D gene is possibly TRBD2 (6 bases). The end of the DNA is better explained by TRBJ2-7, so the J call may be wrong. The CDR3 length is 17 residues. Germline values: CDR1 DFQATT, CDR2 SNEGSKA (reference sequence).

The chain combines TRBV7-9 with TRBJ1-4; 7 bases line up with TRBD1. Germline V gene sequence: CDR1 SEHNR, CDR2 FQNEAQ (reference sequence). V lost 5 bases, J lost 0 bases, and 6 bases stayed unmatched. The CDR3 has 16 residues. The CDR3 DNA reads TGTGCCAGCAGCGCAGGGACAGATTCAACTAATGAAAAACTGTTTTTT. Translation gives CASSAGTDSTNEKLFF.

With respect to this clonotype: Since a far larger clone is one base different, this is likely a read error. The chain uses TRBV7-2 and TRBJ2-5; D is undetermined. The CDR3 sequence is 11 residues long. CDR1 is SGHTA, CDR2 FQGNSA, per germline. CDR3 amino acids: CASSLTEAQYF. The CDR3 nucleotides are TGTGCCAGCAGCTTAACAGAGGCCCAGTACTTC.

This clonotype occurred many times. The CDR3 DNA sequence: TGTGCCTGGAGAAACACTAACTATGGCTACACCTTC. Translating gives CAWRNTNYGYTF. The chain carries TRBV30 and TRBJ1-2; the D is unclear. The CDR3 is made up of 12 amino acids. Germline-derived CDR1 and CDR2 are GTSNPN and SVGIG (reference sequence). Trimming shortened V by 3 bases and J by 0 bases, and 5 bases separated the two germline ends.

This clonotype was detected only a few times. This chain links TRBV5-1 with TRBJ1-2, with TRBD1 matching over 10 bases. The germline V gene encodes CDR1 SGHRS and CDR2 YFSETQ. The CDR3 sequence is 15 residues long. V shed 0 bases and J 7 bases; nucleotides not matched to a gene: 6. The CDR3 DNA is TGCGCCAGCAGCTTGGGACCGACAGGGGGCGGTGGCTACACCTTC. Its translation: CASSLGPTGGGGYTF.

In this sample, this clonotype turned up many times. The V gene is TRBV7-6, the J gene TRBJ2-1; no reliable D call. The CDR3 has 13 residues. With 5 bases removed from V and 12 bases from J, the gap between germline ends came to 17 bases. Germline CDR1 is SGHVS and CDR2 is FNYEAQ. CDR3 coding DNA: TGTGCCAGCAGCCCCGCCCCTGATAAATGGCAGTTCTTC. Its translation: CASSPAPDKWQFF.